A selection of T cell receptor beta chains follows, all from one sample in a study of OX40 agonist ivuxolimab in advanced cancers. Profiled with immunoSEQ multiplex PCR; TCRdb holds only in-frame clones, not every one. The sample holds tens of thousands of clones; around 90% are singletons and the top ten take more than 15%. The source material was CD4+ or CD8+ T cells sorted from blood, sampled in a trial of the OX40 agonist ivuxolimab. These receptors were taken from an adult with an advanced solid tumor such as melanoma, head and neck, liver or kidney cancer. Both conserved end residues are part of each CDR3. D genes are given only for firm matches. A row's size may be missing; if present it is once, few, many or a size class.

j_call	clone_size	d_call	v_call	cdr3_aa	cdr3_nt
TRBJ1-2	.	TRBD1	TRBV5-1	CASSSQAAGQGRYGYTF	TGCGCCAGCTCTTCACAGGCGGCGGGACAGGGACGCTATGGCTACACCTTC
TRBJ2-7	.	TRBD1	TRBV6-5	CASNKQGAWEQYF	TGTGCCAGCAACAAACAGGGGGCATGGGAGCAGTACTTC
TRBJ2-7	once	.	TRBV18	CASSPSRAYEQYF	TGTGCCAGCTCACCCTCGAGGGCCTACGAGCAGTACTTC
TRBJ2-5	.	.	TRBV4-1	CASSQWRGETQYF	TGCGCCAGCAGCCAATGGCGAGGGGAGACCCAGTACTTC
TRBJ2-5	.	.	TRBV7-2	CASSLRGQTQETQYF	TGTGCCAGCAGCTTGAGGGGACAAACACAAGAGACCCAGTACTTC
TRBJ2-1	once	.	TRBV9	CASSVAGGRTYNEQFF	TGTGCCAGCAGCGTAGCCGGCGGGCGAACCTACAATGAGCAGTTCTTC
TRBJ1-5	.	.	TRBV10-3	CAISESVGSVPQHF	TGTGCCATCAGTGAGTCAGTGGGTAGCGTCCCCCAGCATTTT
TRBJ2-1	.	TRBD2	TRBV29-1	CSVAPSGKDEQFF	TGCAGCGTTGCTCCTAGCGGGAAGGATGAGCAGTTCTTC
TRBJ2-3	.	.	TRBV10-1	CASSDVRGASDTQYF	TGCGCCAGCAGTGATGTCAGGGGCGCCTCAGATACGCAGTATTTT
TRBJ1-5	.	.	TRBV18	CASSPLEGGYQPQHF	TGTGCCAGCTCACCATTGGAAGGAGGGTACCAGCCCCAGCATTTT
TRBJ2-1	.	TRBD1	TRBV2	CASSGRLTGGGNEQFF	TGTGCCAGCAGCGGACGCTTGACAGGGGGGGGGAATGAGCAGTTCTTC
TRBJ2-6	.	TRBD2	TRBV28	CASSPPGGAGSGANVLTF	TGTGCCAGCAGTCCGCCGGGGGGGGCGGGCTCTGGGGCCAACGTCCTGACTTTC
TRBJ2-7	.	TRBD2	TRBV11-2	CASRFSGRAYEQYF	TGTGCCAGCAGGTTTAGCGGGAGGGCCTACGAGCAGTACTTC
TRBJ2-5	.	.	TRBV14	CASSQKGTNGGETQYF	TGTGCCAGCAGCCAGAAAGGGACCAATGGAGGGGAGACCCAGTACTTC
TRBJ2-7	.	.	TRBV6-5	CASSYSGGGSYEQHF	TGTGCCAGCAGTTACTCGGGCGGGGGCTCCTACGAGCAGCACTTC
TRBJ1-5	.	.	TRBV30	CAWSRKGNQPQHF	TGTGCCTGGAGCCGGAAAGGCAATCAGCCCCAGCATTTT
TRBJ1-2	.	.	TRBV28	CAGQSNYGYTF	TGTGCCGGACAGTCTAACTATGGCTACACCTTC
TRBJ1-5	.	.	TRBV19	CASSIAGNQPQHF	TGTGCCAGTAGTATAGCAGGCAATCAGCCCCAGCATTTT
TRBJ2-7	once	.	TRBV5-6	CASSLPSPRHEQYF	TGTGCCAGCAGCTTGCCCAGTCCCAGGCACGAGCAGTACTTC
TRBJ1-2	.	.	TRBV5-1	CASSLASGGTPHGYTF	TGCGCCAGCAGCTTGGCTTCAGGAGGTACCCCTCATGGCTACACCTTC
TRBJ1-5	.	.	TRBV7-3	CASSFGSQPQHF	TGTGCCAGCAGCTTCGGGTCTCAGCCCCAGCATTTT
TRBJ2-7	.	.	TRBV6-6	CASRTKGEQYF	TGTGCCAGCAGGACCAAGGGCGAGCAGTACTTC
TRBJ1-5	.	.	TRBV4-2	CASSQDWAGVGQPQHF	TGTGCCAGCAGCCAAGACTGGGCAGGGGTGGGTCAGCCCCAGCATTTT
TRBJ2-4	once	TRBD2	TRBV9	CASSPRAGGRDIQYF	TGTGCCAGCAGCCCAAGAGCGGGAGGGCGGGACATTCAGTACTTC
TRBJ1-2	once	.	TRBV19	CASHRRGGAGGYTF	TGTGCCAGCCATCGACGAGGGGGGGCTGGTGGCTACACCTTC
TRBJ1-3	few	.	TRBV2	CASRQSSGNTIYF	TGTGCCAGCAGACAGAGCTCTGGAAACACCATATATTTT
TRBJ2-7	.	TRBD2	TRBV30	CAWSVASGEQYF	TGTGCCTGGAGTGTAGCTAGCGGGGAGCAGTACTTC
TRBJ2-1	.	TRBD2	TRBV7-7	CASSSMGGREQFF	TGTGCTAGCAGCTCAATGGGCGGGAGGGAGCAGTTCTTC
TRBJ2-2	.	.	TRBV27	CASSTRVSGELFF	TGTGCCAGCAGTACCCGCGTCTCCGGGGAGCTGTTTTTT
TRBJ2-1	.	.	TRBV11-1	CASSLLLPEQFF	TGTGCCAGCAGCCTACTGCTCCCTGAGCAGTTCTTC
TRBJ1-5	.	.	TRBV19	CASSMGGSGNQPQHF	TGTGCCAGTAGTATGGGAGGATCTGGCAATCAGCCCCAGCATTTT
TRBJ2-7	many	.	TRBV14	CASSQRGRTYEQYF	TGTGCCAGCAGCCAAAGGGGTCGTACCTACGAGCAGTACTTC
TRBJ1-3	.	.	TRBV28	CASSLTGRSSSGNTIYF	TGTGCCAGCAGTCTCACGGGACGGTCGAGCTCTGGAAACACCATATATTTT
TRBJ1-2	.	.	TRBV5-1	CASSLEPEYGYTF	TGCGCCAGCAGCTTGGAGCCCGAATATGGCTACACCTTC
TRBJ2-2	.	TRBD2	TRBV11-2	CASSGSTSATGELFF	TGTGCCAGCAGCGGAAGCACTAGCGCGACCGGGGAGCTGTTTTTT
TRBJ2-7	few	TRBD2	TRBV28	CASSPWTSGRAGLYEQYF	TGTGCCAGCAGTCCTTGGACTAGCGGGAGGGCCGGTTTGTACGAGCAGTACTTC